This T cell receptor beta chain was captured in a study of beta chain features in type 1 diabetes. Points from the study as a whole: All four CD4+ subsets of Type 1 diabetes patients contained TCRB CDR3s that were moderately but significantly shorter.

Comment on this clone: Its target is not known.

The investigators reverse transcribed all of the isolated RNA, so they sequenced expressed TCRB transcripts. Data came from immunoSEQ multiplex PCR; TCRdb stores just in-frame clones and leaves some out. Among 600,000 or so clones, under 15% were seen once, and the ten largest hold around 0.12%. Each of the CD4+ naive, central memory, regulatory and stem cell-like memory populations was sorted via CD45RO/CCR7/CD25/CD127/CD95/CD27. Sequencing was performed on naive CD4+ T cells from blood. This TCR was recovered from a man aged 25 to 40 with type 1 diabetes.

The CDR3 loop reads CASRTLGVETQYF. The CDR3 nucleotides are TGTGCCAGCAGGACCCTGGGGGTAGAGACCCAGTACTTC. The chain links TRBV5-4 to TRBJ2-5, with D perhaps TRBD1 or TRBD2 (5 bases each). The CDR3 spans 13 residues. The ends were cut back, 5 bases at V and 4 bases at J, with 12 bases in the middle. Germline lookup yields CDR1 SGHNT and CDR2 YYREEE (reference sequence).